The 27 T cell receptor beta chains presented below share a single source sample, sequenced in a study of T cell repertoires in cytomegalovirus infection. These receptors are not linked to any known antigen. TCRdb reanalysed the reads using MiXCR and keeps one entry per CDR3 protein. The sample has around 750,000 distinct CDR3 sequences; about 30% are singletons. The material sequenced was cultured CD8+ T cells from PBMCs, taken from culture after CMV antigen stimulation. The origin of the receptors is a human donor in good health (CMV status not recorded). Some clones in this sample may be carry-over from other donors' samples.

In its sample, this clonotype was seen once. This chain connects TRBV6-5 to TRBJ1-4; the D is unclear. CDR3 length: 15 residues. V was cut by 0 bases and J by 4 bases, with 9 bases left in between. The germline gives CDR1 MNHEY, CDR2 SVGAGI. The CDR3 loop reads CASSYSLAVNEKLFF. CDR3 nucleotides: TGTGCCAGCAGTTACTCGCTGGCGGTTAATGAAAAACTGTTTTTT.

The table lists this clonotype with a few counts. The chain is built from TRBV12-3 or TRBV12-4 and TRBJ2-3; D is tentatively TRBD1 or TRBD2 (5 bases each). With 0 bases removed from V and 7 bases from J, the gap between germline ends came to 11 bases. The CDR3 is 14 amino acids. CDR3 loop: CASSLAGETNTQYF. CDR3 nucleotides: TGTGCCAGCAGTTTAGCGGGGGAAACTAATACGCAGTATTTT.

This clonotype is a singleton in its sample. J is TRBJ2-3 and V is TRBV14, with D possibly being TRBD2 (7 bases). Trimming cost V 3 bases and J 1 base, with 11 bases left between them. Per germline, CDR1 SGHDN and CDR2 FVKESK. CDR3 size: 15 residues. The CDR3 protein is CASSHPGGGTDTQYF. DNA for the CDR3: TGTGCCAGCAGCCATCCGGGGGGCGGCACAGATACGCAGTATTTT. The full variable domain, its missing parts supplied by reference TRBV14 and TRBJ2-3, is EAGVTQFPSHSVIEKGQTVTLRCDPISGHDNLYWYRRVMGKEIKFLLHFVKESKQDESGMPNNRFLAERTGGTYSTLKVQPAELEDSGVYFCASSHPGGGTDTQYFGPGTRLTVL.

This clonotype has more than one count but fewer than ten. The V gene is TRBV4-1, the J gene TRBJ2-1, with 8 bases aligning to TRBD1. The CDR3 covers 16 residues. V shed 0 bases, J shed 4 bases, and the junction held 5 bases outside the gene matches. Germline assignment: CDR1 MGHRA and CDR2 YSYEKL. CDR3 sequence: CASSQDAGGGYNEQFF. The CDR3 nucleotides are TGCGCCAGCAGCCAAGATGCAGGGGGCGGTTACAATGAGCAGTTCTTC.

CDR3 protein: CASRVDRDPGNQPQHF. The CDR3 region has the DNA TGTGCCAGCAGAGTCGACAGGGATCCAGGCAATCAGCCCCAGCATTTT. The V and J genes are TRBV28 and TRBJ1-5, with 7 bases aligning to TRBD1. Germline CDR1 reads MDHEN; CDR2 reads SYDVKM. V shed 6 bases, J shed 2 bases, and the junction held 10 bases outside the gene matches. CDR3 length equals 16 residues.

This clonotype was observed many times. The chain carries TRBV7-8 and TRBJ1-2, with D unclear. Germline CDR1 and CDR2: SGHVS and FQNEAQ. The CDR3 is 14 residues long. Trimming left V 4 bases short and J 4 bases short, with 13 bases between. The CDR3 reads CASSSGNVSYGYTF. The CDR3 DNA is TGTGCCAGCAGCTCTGGGAATGTTTCCTATGGCTACACCTTC.

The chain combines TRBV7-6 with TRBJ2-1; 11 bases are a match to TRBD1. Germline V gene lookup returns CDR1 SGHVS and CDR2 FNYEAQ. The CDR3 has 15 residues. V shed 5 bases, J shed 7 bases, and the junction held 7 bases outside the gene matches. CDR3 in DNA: TGTGCCAGCAGCAACCGGGACAGGGGGGTAAATGAGCAGTTCTTC. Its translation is CASSNRDRGVNEQFF. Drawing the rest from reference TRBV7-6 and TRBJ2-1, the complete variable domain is GAGVSQSPRYKVTKRGQDVALRCDPISGHVSLYWYRQALGQGPEFLTYFNYEAQQDKSGLPNDRFSAERPEGSISTLTIQRTEQRDSAMYRCASSNRDRGVNEQFFGPGTRLTVL.

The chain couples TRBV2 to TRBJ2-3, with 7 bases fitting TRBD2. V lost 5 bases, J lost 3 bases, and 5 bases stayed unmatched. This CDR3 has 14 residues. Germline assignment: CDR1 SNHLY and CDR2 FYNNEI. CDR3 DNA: TGTGCCAGCAGTACCGGGACTACAACAGATACGCAGTATTTT. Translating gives CASSTGTTTDTQYF.

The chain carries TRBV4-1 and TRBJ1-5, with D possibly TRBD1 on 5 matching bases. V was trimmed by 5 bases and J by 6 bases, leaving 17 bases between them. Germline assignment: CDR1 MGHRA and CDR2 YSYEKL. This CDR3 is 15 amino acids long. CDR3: CASSWTEGTGQPQHF. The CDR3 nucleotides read TGCGCCAGCAGCTGGACGGAGGGCACAGGTCAGCCCCAGCATTTT.

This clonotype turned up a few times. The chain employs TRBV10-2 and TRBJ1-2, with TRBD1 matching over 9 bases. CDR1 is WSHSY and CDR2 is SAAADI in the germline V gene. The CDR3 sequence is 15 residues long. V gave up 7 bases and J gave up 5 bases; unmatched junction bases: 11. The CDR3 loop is CASTQYATGGYGYTF. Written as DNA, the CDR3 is TGCGCCAGCACCCAATACGCGACAGGGGGTTATGGCTACACCTTC.

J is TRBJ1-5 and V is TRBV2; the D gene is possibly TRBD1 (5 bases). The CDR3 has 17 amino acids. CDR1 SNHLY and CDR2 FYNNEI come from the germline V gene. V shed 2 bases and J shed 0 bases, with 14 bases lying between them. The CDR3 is CASSETGYPNSNQPQHF. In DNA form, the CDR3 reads TGTGCCAGCAGTGAAACAGGCTATCCCAATAGCAATCAGCCCCAGCATTTT. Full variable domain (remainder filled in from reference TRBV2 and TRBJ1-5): EPEVTQTPSHQVTQMGQEVILRCVPISNHLYFYWYRQILGQKVEFLVSFYNNEISEKSEIFDDQFSVERPDGSNFTLKIRSTKLEDSAMYFCASSETGYPNSNQPQHFGDGTRLSIL.

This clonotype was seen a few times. CDR3 in DNA: TGTGCCAGCACCCTATTGACAGGGATTAATTCACCCCTCCACTTT. Its translation is CASTLLTGINSPLHF. The rearrangement uses TRBV27 and TRBJ1-6; 7 bases are shared with TRBD1. Losses at the gene ends were 7 bases for V and 6 bases for J; bases not matched to a gene: 9. The CDR3 sequence is 15 residues long. Germline loops: CDR1 MNHEY, CDR2 SMNVEV (reference sequence).

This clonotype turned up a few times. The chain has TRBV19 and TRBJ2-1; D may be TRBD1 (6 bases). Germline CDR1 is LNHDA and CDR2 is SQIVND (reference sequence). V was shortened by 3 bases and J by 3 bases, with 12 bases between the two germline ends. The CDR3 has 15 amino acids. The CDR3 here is CASSIGTPIYNEQFF. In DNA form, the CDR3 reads TGTGCCAGTAGTATTGGGACACCAATCTACAATGAGCAGTTCTTC.

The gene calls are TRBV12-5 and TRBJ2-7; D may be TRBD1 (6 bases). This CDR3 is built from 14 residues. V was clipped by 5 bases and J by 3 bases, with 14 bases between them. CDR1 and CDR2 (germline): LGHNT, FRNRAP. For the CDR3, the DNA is TGTGCTAGTGGTCCAGGGGTGGGATTCTACGAGCAGTACTTC. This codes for CASGPGVGFYEQYF.

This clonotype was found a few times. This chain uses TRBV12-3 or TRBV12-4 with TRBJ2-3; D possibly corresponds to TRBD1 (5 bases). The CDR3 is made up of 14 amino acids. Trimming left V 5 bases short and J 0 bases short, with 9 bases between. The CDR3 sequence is CASSRTLSTDTQYF. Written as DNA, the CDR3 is TGTGCCAGCAGTCGGACACTCAGCACAGATACGCAGTATTTT.

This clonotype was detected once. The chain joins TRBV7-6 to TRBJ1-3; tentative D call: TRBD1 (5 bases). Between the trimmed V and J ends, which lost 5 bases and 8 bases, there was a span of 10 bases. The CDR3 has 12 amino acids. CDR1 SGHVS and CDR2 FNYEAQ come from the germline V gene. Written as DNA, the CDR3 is TGTGCCAGCAGCAGGGGCGCAGACACCATATATTTT. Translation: CASSRGADTIYF. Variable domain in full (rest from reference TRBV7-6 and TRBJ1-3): GAGVSQSPRYKVTKRGQDVALRCDPISGHVSLYWYRQALGQGPEFLTYFNYEAQQDKSGLPNDRFSAERPEGSISTLTIQRTEQRDSAMYRCASSRGADTIYFGEGSWLTVV.

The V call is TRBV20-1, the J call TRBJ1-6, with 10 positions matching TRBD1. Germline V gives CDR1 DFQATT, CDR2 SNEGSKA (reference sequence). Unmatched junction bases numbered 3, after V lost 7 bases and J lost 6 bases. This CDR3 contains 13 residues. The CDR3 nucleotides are TGCAGTGTAAGGGACAGGGGTAATTCACCCCTCCACTTT. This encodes CSVRDRGNSPLHF.

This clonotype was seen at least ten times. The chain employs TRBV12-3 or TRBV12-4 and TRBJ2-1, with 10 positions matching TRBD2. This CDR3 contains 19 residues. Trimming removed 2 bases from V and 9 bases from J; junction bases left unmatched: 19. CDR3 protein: CASSLQALAGGTPGGEQFF. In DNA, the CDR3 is TGTGCCAGCAGTTTACAGGCCTTAGCGGGGGGCACCCCGGGGGGTGAGCAGTTCTTC.

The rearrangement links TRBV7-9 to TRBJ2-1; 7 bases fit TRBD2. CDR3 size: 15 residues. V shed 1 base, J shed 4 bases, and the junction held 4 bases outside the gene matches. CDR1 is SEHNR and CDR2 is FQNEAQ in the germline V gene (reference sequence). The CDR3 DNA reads TGTGCCAGCAGCTTAGTTCGGGGGGAGTACAATGAGCAGTTCTTC. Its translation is CASSLVRGEYNEQFF.

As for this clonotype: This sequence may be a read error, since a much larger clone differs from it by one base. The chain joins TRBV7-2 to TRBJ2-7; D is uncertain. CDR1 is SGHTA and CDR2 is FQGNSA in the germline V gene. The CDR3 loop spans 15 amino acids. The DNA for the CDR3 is TGTGTCAGCAGCTTAAGAACGGCCAGGCCCTACGAGCAGTACTTC. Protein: CVSSLRTARPYEQYF.

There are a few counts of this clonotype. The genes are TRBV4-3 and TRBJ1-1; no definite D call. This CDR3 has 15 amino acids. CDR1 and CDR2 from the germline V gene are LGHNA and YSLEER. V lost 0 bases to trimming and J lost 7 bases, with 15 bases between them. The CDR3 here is CASSQDSTPIGEAFF. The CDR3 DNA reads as TGCGCCAGCAGCCAAGATTCAACGCCTATTGGTGAAGCTTTCTTT.

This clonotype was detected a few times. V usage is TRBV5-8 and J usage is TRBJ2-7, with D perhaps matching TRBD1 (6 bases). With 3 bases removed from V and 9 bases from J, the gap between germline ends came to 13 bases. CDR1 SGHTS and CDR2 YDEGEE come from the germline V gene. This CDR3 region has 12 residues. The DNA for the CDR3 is TGTGCCAGCAGCTATGGGGACATTTGGCAGTACTTC. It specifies CASSYGDIWQYF.

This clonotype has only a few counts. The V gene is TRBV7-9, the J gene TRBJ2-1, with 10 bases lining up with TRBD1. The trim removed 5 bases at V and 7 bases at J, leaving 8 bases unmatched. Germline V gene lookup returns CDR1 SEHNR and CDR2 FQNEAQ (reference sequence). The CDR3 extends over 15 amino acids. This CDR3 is CASSMDRGSDNEQFF. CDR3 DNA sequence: TGTGCCAGCAGCATGGACAGGGGGTCAGATAATGAGCAGTTCTTC.

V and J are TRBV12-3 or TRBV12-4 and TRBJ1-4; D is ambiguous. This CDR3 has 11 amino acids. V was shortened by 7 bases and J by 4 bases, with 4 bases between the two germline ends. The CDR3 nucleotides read TGTGCCAGCACCGATAATGAAAAACTGTTTTTT. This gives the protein CASTDNEKLFF.

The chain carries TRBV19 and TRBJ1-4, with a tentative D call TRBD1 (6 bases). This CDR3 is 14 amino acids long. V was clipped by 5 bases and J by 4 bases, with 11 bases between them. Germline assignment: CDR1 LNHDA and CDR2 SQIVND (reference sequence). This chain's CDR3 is CASSSWDNNEKLFF. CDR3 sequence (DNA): TGTGCCAGTAGTTCATGGGACAATAATGAAAAACTGTTTTTT.

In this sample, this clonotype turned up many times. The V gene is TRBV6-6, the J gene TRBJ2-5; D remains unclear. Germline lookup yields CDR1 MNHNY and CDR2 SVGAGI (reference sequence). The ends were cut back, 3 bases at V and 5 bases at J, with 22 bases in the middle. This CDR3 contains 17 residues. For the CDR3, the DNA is TGTGCCAGCAGTTATAGGCAACAGCCCGGGTTGCTGGAGACCCAGTACTTC. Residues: CASSYRQQPGLLETQYF.

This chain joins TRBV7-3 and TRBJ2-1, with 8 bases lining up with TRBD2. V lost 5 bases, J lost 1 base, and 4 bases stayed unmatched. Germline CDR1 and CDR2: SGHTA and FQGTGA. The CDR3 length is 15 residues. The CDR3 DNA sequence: TGTGCCAGCAGCGTTATAGCGGGGTCCTACAATGAGCAGTTCTTC. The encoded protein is CASSVIAGSYNEQFF.